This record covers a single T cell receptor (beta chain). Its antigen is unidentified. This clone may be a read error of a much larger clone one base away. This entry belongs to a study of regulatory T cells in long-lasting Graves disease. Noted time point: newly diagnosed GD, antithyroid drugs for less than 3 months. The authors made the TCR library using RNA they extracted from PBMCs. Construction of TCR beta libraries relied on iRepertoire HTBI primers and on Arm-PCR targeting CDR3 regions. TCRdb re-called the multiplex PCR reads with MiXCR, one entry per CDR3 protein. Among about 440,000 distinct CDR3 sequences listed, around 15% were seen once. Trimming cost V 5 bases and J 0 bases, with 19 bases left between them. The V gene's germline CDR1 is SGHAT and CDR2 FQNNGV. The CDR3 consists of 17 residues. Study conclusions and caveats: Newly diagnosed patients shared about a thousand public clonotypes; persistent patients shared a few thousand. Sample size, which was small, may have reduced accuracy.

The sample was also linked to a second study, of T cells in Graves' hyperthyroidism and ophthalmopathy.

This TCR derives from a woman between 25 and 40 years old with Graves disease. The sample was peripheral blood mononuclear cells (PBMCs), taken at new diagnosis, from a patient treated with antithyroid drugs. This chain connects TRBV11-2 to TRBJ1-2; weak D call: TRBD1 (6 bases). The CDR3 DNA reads TGTGCCAGCAGCACTCGCAGGGGTTCCCTAACTAACTATGGCTACACCTTC. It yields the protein CASSTRRGSLTNYGYTF.